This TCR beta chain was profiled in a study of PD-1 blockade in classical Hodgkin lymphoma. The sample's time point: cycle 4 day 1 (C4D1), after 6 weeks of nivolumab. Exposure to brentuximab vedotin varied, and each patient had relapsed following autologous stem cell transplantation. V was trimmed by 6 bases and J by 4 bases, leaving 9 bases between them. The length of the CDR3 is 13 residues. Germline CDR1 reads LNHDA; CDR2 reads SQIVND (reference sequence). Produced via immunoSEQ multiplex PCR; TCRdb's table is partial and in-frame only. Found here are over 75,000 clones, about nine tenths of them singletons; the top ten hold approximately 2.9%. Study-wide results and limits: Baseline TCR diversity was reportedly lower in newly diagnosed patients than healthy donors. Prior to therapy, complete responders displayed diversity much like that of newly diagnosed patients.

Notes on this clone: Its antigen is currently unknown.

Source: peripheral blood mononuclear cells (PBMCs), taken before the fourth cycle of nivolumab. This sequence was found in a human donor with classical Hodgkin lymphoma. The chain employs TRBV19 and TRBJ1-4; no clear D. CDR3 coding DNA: TGTGCCAGTAGGGGTTACGGTAATGAAAAACTGTTTTTT. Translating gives CASRGYGNEKLFF.